This entry lists 28 T cell receptor beta chains sequenced from one sample in a study of T-cell memory formation after mild COVID-19. Using its own MiXCR run on the 5' RACE reads, TCRdb lists one record per CDR3 protein. The table has about 90,000 distinct CDR3 sequences, roughly 16% seen once. Sequencing used PBMCs or a T cell subset sorted from them (not recorded which). The receptors shown here come from a man between 18 and 29 years old who had mild COVID-19 (a few samples of this study predate the infection). Cell type and time point are not known.

The chain is built from TRBV7-3 and TRBJ2-3; TRBD1 matches at 9 bases. The CDR3 extends over 16 amino acids. Per the germline V gene, CDR1 is SGHTA and CDR2 is FQGTGA. V trimming: 5 bases; J trimming: 1 base; junction bases outside the gene matches: 7. CDR3 sequence (DNA): TGTGCCAGCAGCCCGAGGCGGACAGGGGGCACAGATACGCAGTATTTT. Translating gives CASSPRRTGGTDTQYF. The complete variable domain, with remaining parts taken from reference TRBV7-3 and TRBJ2-3, reads GAGVSQTPSNKVTEKGKYVELRCDPISGHTALYWYRQSLGQGPEFLIYFQGTGAADDSGLPNDRFFAVRPEGSVSTLKIQRTERGDSAVYLCASSPRRTGGTDTQYFGPGTRLTVL.

The chain joins TRBV6-6 to TRBJ1-3; no firm D call. This CDR3 region has 16 residues. Germline values: CDR1 MNHNY, CDR2 SVGAGI (reference sequence). The V and J ends lost 0 bases and 1 base respectively, with 10 bases between them. CDR3 sequence: CASSYSIWESGNTIYF. The CDR3 DNA is TGTGCCAGCAGTTACTCGATATGGGAATCTGGAAACACCATATATTTT.

This clonotype appeared a few times. The rearrangement joins TRBV4-3 to TRBJ2-7; TRBD1 might be the D (5 bases). V lost 2 bases and J 3 bases, leaving 8 bases between the germline ends. The CDR3 has 13 amino acids. Germline V CDR1 and CDR2: LGHNA, YSLEER. The chain's CDR3 is CASSQLRGYEQYF. The CDR3 coding sequence is TGCGCCAGCAGCCAACTAAGGGGCTACGAGCAGTACTTC.

This clonotype was counted many times. CDR3 DNA sequence: TGTGCCAGCAGCCCCCGTGGGGCGGGGGGTACCGGGGAGCTGTTTTTT. Protein sequence: CASSPRGAGGTGELFF. The rearrangement links TRBV7-8 to TRBJ2-2, with TRBD2 identical over 8 bases. This CDR3 is 16 amino acids long. J gave up 5 bases and V 5 bases, and 10 bases lay outside the gene matches. The germline gives CDR1 SGHVS, CDR2 FQNEAQ.

Only a few counts were recorded for this clonotype. One end of the junction is discordant with germline, which a read error may explain. V and J are TRBV5-1 and TRBJ2-1, with D possibly called TRBD1 or TRBD2 (5 bases each). This CDR3 region has 14 residues. Per germline, CDR1 SGHRS and CDR2 YFSETQ. Here the CDR3 reads CASNEGTSYNEQFF. In DNA form, the CDR3 reads TGCGCCAGCAATGAGGGGACCTCCTACAATGAGCAGTTTTTC.

The sample holds many counts of this clonotype. This sequence joins TRBV12-3 or TRBV12-4 and TRBJ1-1, with no clear D. This CDR3 spans 13 amino acids. V lost 3 bases to trimming and J lost 10 bases, with 15 bases between them. The CDR3: CASSFSAGYTAFF. For the CDR3, the DNA is TGTGCCAGCAGTTTTTCGGCAGGTTATACAGCTTTCTTT.

The V call is TRBV15, the J call TRBJ2-1, with 10 bases fitting TRBD2. Unmatched junction bases numbered 6, after V lost 6 bases and J lost 1 base. The CDR3 consists of 16 residues. Germline assignment: CDR1 LNHNV and CDR2 YYDKDF (reference sequence). CDR3 region: CATRPTSGPSYNEQFF. The CDR3 DNA follows: TGTGCCACCAGACCGACTAGCGGGCCATCCTACAATGAGCAGTTCTTC.

This rearrangement joins TRBV6-2 or TRBV6-3 to TRBJ1-2; D uncertain. Trimming removed 2 bases at V and 0 bases at J, with 10 bases between. Germline CDR1 reads MNHEY; CDR2 reads SVGEGT. This CDR3 region has 15 residues. The CDR3 is CASSYTRRANYGYTF. CDR3 DNA: TGTGCCAGCAGTTACACCAGGAGAGCTAACTATGGCTACACCTTC.

This clonotype was found once. CDR3 in amino acids: CASRNMWVGDEQFF. The CDR3, as DNA: TGTGCCAGCAGAAATATGTGGGTTGGGGATGAGCAGTTCTTC. V gene TRBV3-1 combines with J gene TRBJ2-1; D not resolved. Germline V gene lookup returns CDR1 LGHDT and CDR2 YNNKEL (reference sequence). The CDR3 totals 14 residues. With 6 bases removed from V and 8 bases from J, the gap between germline ends came to 17 bases.

Only a few counts were recorded for this clonotype. CDR3 in DNA: TGCGCCAGCAGCCAAGAGGAGTCTGGGGCCAACGTCCTGACTTTC. Amino acid sequence: CASSQEESGANVLTF. This sequence joins TRBV4-1 and TRBJ2-6; D is undetermined. In germline, CDR1 is MGHRA, CDR2 YSYEKL. Trimming removed 0 bases at V and 1 base at J, with 4 bases between. The CDR3 consists of 15 residues.

The chain combines TRBV7-6 with TRBJ2-3, with D possibly matching TRBD2 (5 bases). Germline V gene data show CDR1 as SGHVS and CDR2 as FNYEAQ. Trimming took off 5 bases at V and 5 bases at J, with 11 bases between the two ends. The CDR3 sequence is 13 residues long. CDR3 sequence (DNA): TGTGCCAGCAGCGTTAGCCGGGGAGATACGCAGTATTTT. Translated, it gives CASSVSRGDTQYF.

The J gene is TRBJ1-6, the V gene TRBV2, with a weak D call TRBD1 (5 bases). This CDR3 comprises 15 residues. Germline CDR1 and CDR2: SNHLY and FYNNEI. V lost 1 base to trimming and J lost 7 bases, with 11 bases between them. CDR3 in DNA: TGTGCCAGCAGTGAAGGAACAGGCAAGAATTCACCCCTCCACTTT. It codes for CASSEGTGKNSPLHF.

This clonotype was observed a few times. This chain connects TRBV5-1 to TRBJ2-1, with D tentatively TRBD1 or TRBD2 (6 bases each). CDR3 size: 14 residues. The V and J ends lost 4 bases and 9 bases respectively, with 17 bases between them. CDR1 is SGHRS and CDR2 is YFSETQ in the germline V gene. Written as DNA, the CDR3 is TGCGCCAGCAGCCCAAATTGGGGGGCGGGTGAGCAGTTCTTC. Translation: CASSPNWGAGEQFF.

This clonotype was recorded only once. The chain recombines TRBV7-2 with TRBJ1-3; D not resolved. V was pared by 5 bases and J by 4 bases, with 15 bases between. Germline V lookup: CDR1 SGHTA, CDR2 FQGNSA. The CDR3 extends over 15 amino acids. This CDR3 is CASSLGFTGGNTIYF. CDR3 bases: TGTGCCAGCAGCCTTGGATTCACGGGGGGAAACACCATATATTTT. The complete variable domain, with remaining parts taken from reference TRBV7-2 and TRBJ1-3, reads GAGVSQSPSNKVTEKGKDVELRCDPISGHTALYWYRQSLGQGLEFLIYFQGNSAPDKSGLPSDRFSAERTGGSVSTLTIQRTQQEDSAVYLCASSLGFTGGNTIYFGEGSWLTVV.

In its sample, this clonotype was seen a few times. V and J are TRBV4-1 and TRBJ2-1, with 13 bases lining up with TRBD2. Looked up from germline, CDR1 is MGHRA and CDR2 is YSYEKL. V was pared by 4 bases and J by 7 bases, with 10 bases of the junction left unmatched. This CDR3 contains 17 residues. In DNA, the CDR3 is TGCGCCAGCAGCCTAGAACCCCCGGGACTAGCGGGGAATGAGCAGTTCTTC. It codes for CASSLEPPGLAGNEQFF.

The chain employs TRBV24-1 and TRBJ2-3; unclear D gene. V was clipped by 0 bases and J by 6 bases, with 12 bases between them. Germline-derived CDR1 and CDR2 are KGHDR and SFDVKD. The length of the CDR3 is 15 residues. CDR3 coding DNA: TGTGCCACCAGTGATTTGTACAGCCGAGAGGATACGCAGTATTTT. It encodes CATSDLYSREDTQYF.

This clonotype was seen a few times. A much larger clone lies a single base off, so this may be a read error. The V and J genes are TRBV12-3 or TRBV12-4 and TRBJ1-1; a weak D match, TRBD1 (5 bases). Between the trimmed V and J ends, which lost 5 bases and 3 bases, there was a span of 10 bases. This CDR3 region has 13 residues. For the CDR3, the DNA is TGTGCCAGCAGTCCGACAGATGACACTGAAGCTTTCTTT. Protein: CASSPTDDTEAFF.

This clonotype was found a few times. The gene calls are TRBV28 and TRBJ2-7; maybe TRBD2 (5 bases). Germline V gene data show CDR1 as MDHEN and CDR2 as SYDVKM. The CDR3 is 12 residues long. V was trimmed by 6 bases and J by 2 bases, leaving 8 bases between them. The CDR3 region has the DNA TGTGCCAGCAGCCCCGGGACCTACGAGCAGTACGTC. Translation gives CASSPGTYEQYV.

A few counts support this clonotype. The V and J genes are TRBV6-2 or TRBV6-3 and TRBJ1-6; D possibly corresponds to TRBD1 (5 bases). The CDR3 length is 14 residues. Germline V CDR1 and CDR2: MNHEY, SVGEGT. V lost 6 bases and J 8 bases, leaving 14 bases between the germline ends. The CDR3 region has the DNA TGTGCCAGCAGCGTAGGGGCATGGGATTCACCCCTCCACTTT. It translates to CASSVGAWDSPLHF.

The chain joins TRBV7-6 to TRBJ1-1, with D possibly TRBD1 on 6 matching bases. This CDR3 has 16 amino acids. Germline V gives CDR1 SGHVS, CDR2 FNYEAQ. Deletions cut 3 bases from V and 2 bases from J, with 16 bases between. DNA of the CDR3: TGTGCCAGCAGCTTTAGGTGGTCGGGGGGCAACACTGAAGCTTTCTTT. Residues: CASSFRWSGGNTEAFF.

This clonotype was seen more than once but under ten times. The J gene is TRBJ2-1, the V gene TRBV5-1, with D hard to call. Germline loops: CDR1 SGHRS, CDR2 YFSETQ. The CDR3 runs to 14 residues. V dropped 0 bases and J dropped 10 bases, with 14 bases sitting between them. The CDR3 here is CASSLGGQRREQFF. The DNA of the CDR3 is TGCGCCAGCAGCTTGGGTGGCCAAAGGCGGGAGCAGTTCTTC.

The genes are TRBV13 and TRBJ2-1; possibly TRBD1 or TRBD2 for D (5 bases each). Germline-derived CDR1 and CDR2 are PRHDT and FYEKMQ (reference sequence). The CDR3 totals 12 residues. Trimming removed 5 bases from V and 15 bases from J, with 17 bases in between. Here the CDR3 DNA reads TGTGCCAGCAGCCCATCCGGGACCCGTTCGTTCTTC. Its translation is CASSPSGTRSFF.

The rearrangement joins TRBV4-1 to TRBJ2-5, with D possibly matching TRBD1 (5 bases). V was shortened by 1 base and J by 2 bases, with 11 bases between the two germline ends. The CDR3 covers 15 residues. Germline V gene sequence: CDR1 MGHRA, CDR2 YSYEKL. CDR3 in DNA: TGCGCCAGCAGCCAAGGTCAGACAGTACAAGAGACCCAGTACTTC. Amino acid sequence: CASSQGQTVQETQYF.

The chain has TRBV9 and TRBJ2-1; TRBD2 aligns across 7 bases. V dropped 3 bases and J dropped 3; count of bases not matched to a gene: 9. This CDR3 is built from 16 residues. The germline V gene has CDR1 SGDLS and CDR2 YYNGEE. CDR3 sequence: CASSGFSKRGYNEQFF. CDR3 bases: TGTGCCAGCAGCGGGTTCTCTAAGCGGGGCTACAATGAGCAGTTCTTC.

CDR3 sequence (DNA): TGTGCCAGCAGCATAAGGACAGGCCTCCGGTACCAAGAGACCCAGTACTTC. It specifies CASSIRTGLRYQETQYF. The V call is TRBV11-2, the J call TRBJ2-5, with 7 bases identical to TRBD1. This CDR3 contains 17 residues. CDR1 and CDR2 from the germline V gene are SGHAT and FQNNGV. The J segment lost 0 bases and the V segment lost 5 bases, leaving 12 bases of the junction unmatched.

The chain has TRBV2 and TRBJ1-5, with 9 bases that match TRBD1. The length of the CDR3 is 13 residues. The V and J ends lost 10 bases and 5 bases, in that order; junction bases with no gene match: 6. Germline CDR1 SNHLY, CDR2 FYNNEI. CDR3 region: CAKGQGEDQPQHF. The CDR3 nucleotides read TGTGCCAAGGGACAGGGAGAGGATCAGCCCCAGCATTTT.

This clonotype was seen a few times. The chain links TRBV6-2 or TRBV6-3 to TRBJ2-7; D not certain. Germline-derived CDR1 and CDR2 are MNHEY and SVGEGT. Deletions cut 6 bases from V and 2 bases from J, with 14 bases between. The CDR3 contains 14 residues. CDR3 DNA sequence: TGTGCCAGCAGCAGTTGGTACACCACCTACGAGCAGTACTTC. Translation gives CASSSWYTTYEQYF.

This chain connects TRBV20-1 to TRBJ1-2; the D gene is possibly TRBD1 (6 bases). Germline V gene sequence: CDR1 DFQATT, CDR2 SNEGSKA (reference sequence). Trimming removed 7 bases from V and 6 bases from J, with 15 bases in between. This CDR3 has 12 amino acids. CDR3 in amino acids: CSVEGGSHGYTF. CDR3 coding DNA: TGCAGTGTCGAGGGGGGGAGCCATGGCTACACCTTC.